A single sample is the source of the 4 T cell receptor beta chains below, sequenced in a study of T cells after yellow fever vaccination. Each CDR3 protein is one row after TCRdb ran MiXCR on the 5' RACE reads. The profile shows 25,000 to 30,000 distinct CDR3 sequences, over 4.5% of them singletons. The sample was CD8+ T cells sorted from PBMCs, taken 10 days after the yellow fever booster vaccination. The receptor source for this set is a man aged 25-40 years who received the YFV17D yellow fever vaccine.

This clonotype was observed at least ten times. The chain recombines TRBV19 with TRBJ2-5; 11 nucleotides align to TRBD2. V lost 5 bases and J lost 5; bases outside the gene matches: 16. Looked up from germline, CDR1 is LNHDA and CDR2 is SQIVND (reference sequence). CDR3 length: 18 residues. Written as DNA, the CDR3 is TGTGCCAGTAGTTCCCCCGCGACTAGCGGGGTTAGTTGGGAGACCCAGTACTTC. This gives the protein CASSSPATSGVSWETQYF.

The sample holds many counts of this clonotype. This rearrangement joins TRBV7-7 to TRBJ2-1; D is uncertain. Germline-derived CDR1 and CDR2 are SSHAT and FNYEAQ (reference sequence). The CDR3 covers 15 residues. V dropped 5 bases and J dropped 8 bases, with 19 bases sitting between them. Written as DNA, the CDR3 is TGTGCCAGCAGCCCCCGGTTGGCGCCCTGGGATGAGCAGTTCTTC. This encodes CASSPRLAPWDEQFF.

This clonotype was recorded many times. The V and J genes are TRBV13 and TRBJ2-7; D tentatively fits TRBD1 or TRBD2 (5 bases each). The CDR3 totals 13 residues. Germline CDR1 is PRHDT and CDR2 is FYEKMQ (reference sequence). Trimming removed 8 bases at V and 4 bases at J, with 15 bases between. DNA for the CDR3: TGTGCCAGCTCACCGGGACCTATGTACGAGCAGTACTTC. Amino acids: CASSPGPMYEQYF.

This clonotype was seen at least ten times. The V gene is TRBV5-4, the J gene TRBJ2-3, with 7 bases that match TRBD2. The germline CDR1 and CDR2 sequences are SGHNT and YYREEE (reference sequence). The CDR3 extends over 16 amino acids. V gave up 4 bases and J gave up 2 bases; unmatched junction bases: 10. The CDR3 DNA is TGTGCCAGCAGCGGTACTCGCGGGAGAGCCACAGATACGCAGTATTTT. It codes for CASSGTRGRATDTQYF.